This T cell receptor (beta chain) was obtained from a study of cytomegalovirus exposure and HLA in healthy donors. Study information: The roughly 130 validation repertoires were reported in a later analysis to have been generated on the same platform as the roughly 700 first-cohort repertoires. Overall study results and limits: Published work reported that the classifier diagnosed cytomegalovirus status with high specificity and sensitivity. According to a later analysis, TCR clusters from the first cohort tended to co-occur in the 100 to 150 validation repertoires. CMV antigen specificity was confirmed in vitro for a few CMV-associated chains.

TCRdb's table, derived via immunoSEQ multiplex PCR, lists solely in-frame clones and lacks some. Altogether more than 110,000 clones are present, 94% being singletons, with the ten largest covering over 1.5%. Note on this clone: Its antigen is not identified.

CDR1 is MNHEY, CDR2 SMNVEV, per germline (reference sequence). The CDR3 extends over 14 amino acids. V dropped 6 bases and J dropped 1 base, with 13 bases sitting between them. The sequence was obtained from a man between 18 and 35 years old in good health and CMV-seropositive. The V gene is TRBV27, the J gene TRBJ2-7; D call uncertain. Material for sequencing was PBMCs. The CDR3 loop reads CASRKQSPSYEQYF. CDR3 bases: TGTGCCAGCAGGAAACAAAGTCCTTCCTACGAGCAGTACTTC.